These T cell receptor beta chains were read from a single sample in a study of blood T cell repertoires in COVID-19. Profiled with immunoSEQ multiplex PCR; TCRdb holds only in-frame clones, not every one. The sample holds about 99,000 clones, about 86% seen once. Sequencing was done on a sample of peripheral blood. The origin of the receptors is a man over 45 with COVID-19, enrolled during active disease. The conserved cysteine and the conserved F or W are not part of the CDR3 here. The D gene is left open where the match is weak.

J gene: TRBJ2-2; V gene: TRBV28; D gene: -; CDR3 protein: ASSLSPTGNTGELF
J gene: TRBJ1-6; V gene: TRBV18; D gene: -; CDR3 protein: ASSPRPGNSPLH
J gene: TRBJ1-5; V gene: TRBV19; D gene: TRBD1; CDR3 protein: ASSIVGQGVFWGNQPQH
J gene: TRBJ1-2; V gene: TRBV3-1/TRBV3-2; D gene: -; CDR3 protein: ASSQYRENNYGYT
J gene: TRBJ1-2; V gene: TRBV28; D gene: -; CDR3 protein: ASSPPWTASYGYT
J gene: TRBJ2-2; V gene: TRBV1; D gene: -; CDR3 protein: TSRSAGGGCNTGELF
J gene: TRBJ2-2; V gene: TRBV5-1; D gene: TRBD1; CDR3 protein: ASNNPGTGGLGGELF
J gene: TRBJ2-7; V gene: TRBV2; D gene: -; CDR3 protein: ASTKQGSGYEQY
J gene: TRBJ2-3; V gene: TRBV14; D gene: -; CDR3 protein: ASSQDLGGEDTQY
J gene: TRBJ2-7; V gene: TRBV5-5; D gene: -; CDR3 protein: ASSFPRGVYEQY
J gene: TRBJ1-2; V gene: TRBV12-3/TRBV12-4; D gene: TRBD1; CDR3 protein: ASSLGGQVLG
J gene: TRBJ2-7; V gene: TRBV5-4; D gene: -; CDR3 protein: ASSADSSSYEQY
J gene: TRBJ2-6; V gene: TRBV27; D gene: TRBD1; CDR3 protein: ASSPWTGSEANVLT
J gene: TRBJ1-5; V gene: TRBV10-3; D gene: TRBD1; CDR3 protein: AISMDRDNNQPQH
J gene: TRBJ1-1; V gene: TRBV4-1; D gene: -; CDR3 protein: ASSQDETGIREAF
J gene: TRBJ1-5; V gene: TRBV6-2/TRBV6-3; D gene: TRBD1; CDR3 protein: ASSYTGQGIGPQH
J gene: TRBJ1-1; V gene: TRBV19; D gene: TRBD1; CDR3 protein: ASNRGQVNTEAF
J gene: TRBJ1-5; V gene: TRBV7-2; D gene: -; CDR3 protein: ASSPWGGNQPQH
J gene: TRBJ1-3; V gene: TRBV30; D gene: -; CDR3 protein: AWSVEGYTIY
J gene: TRBJ2-7; V gene: TRBV28; D gene: TRBD1; CDR3 protein: ASTPGGQGKYEQY
J gene: TRBJ1-2; V gene: TRBV19; D gene: TRBD1; CDR3 protein: ASKDRGLHYGYT